These 24 T cell receptor beta chains share one sample of origin, sequenced in a study of human T cells and chemical hapten exposure. MiXCR, applied by TCRdb to the RACE reads, yields one record per CDR3 protein. The sample lists about 350,000 distinct CDR3 sequences, 5.5% occurring once. Noted time point: pre-sensitization, week 0. Treatment meaning: therapeutic diphenylcyclopropenone sensitization with weekly scalp DPC. The sample in question was whole blood, obtained in connection with sensitization to the hapten diphenylcyclopropenone (DPC). The origin of the receptors is a woman under 30 with alopecia areata. Some clones in this sample may be carry-over from other donors' samples.

In this sample, this clonotype turned up many times. The chain employs TRBV9 and TRBJ1-6; 8 positions agree with TRBD1. With 3 bases clipped from V and 5 bases from J, the junction kept 1 base outside the gene matches. Germline V lookup: CDR1 SGDLS, CDR2 YYNGEE. The CDR3 has 14 amino acids. The CDR3 sequence: CASSADRDNSPLHF. Written as DNA, the CDR3 is TGTGCCAGCAGCGCGGACAGGGATAATTCACCCCTCCACTTT.

This clonotype was counted only a few times. V gene TRBV11-2 combines with J gene TRBJ1-3; D is unresolved. The ends were cut back, 2 bases at V and 0 bases at J, with 11 bases in the middle. This CDR3 has 16 amino acids. The germline V gene has CDR1 SGHAT and CDR2 FQNNGV. The CDR3, as DNA: TGTGCCAGCAGCTTACGGCTGGGCAACTCTGGAAACACCATATATTTT. Amino acids: CASSLRLGNSGNTIYF.

This clonotype was counted at least ten times. CDR3 in amino acids: CASSFIGLETQYF. In DNA form, the CDR3 reads TGTGCCAGCAGCTTCATCGGGCTAGAGACGCAGTATTTT. The V and J genes are TRBV7-2 and TRBJ2-3; D is ambiguous. The V gene's germline CDR1 is SGHTA and CDR2 FQGNSA. This CDR3 region has 13 residues. V lost 3 bases and J lost 9, with 13 bases in between.

In its sample, this clonotype was seen a few times. The CDR3 sequence is CASSLRIYTDTQYF. The CDR3 DNA is TGTGCCAGCAGCTTACGGATATACACAGATACGCAGTATTTT. This sequence joins TRBV7-2 and TRBJ2-3; D gene unclear. Germline CDR1 SGHTA, CDR2 FQGNSA. CDR3 length: 14 amino acids. Trimming pared 2 bases from V and 2 bases from J, leaving 8 bases between.

This chain uses TRBV9 with TRBJ1-1; D not certain. Trimming removed 4 bases at V and 1 base at J, with 17 bases between. The CDR3 totals 16 residues. Germline CDR1 SGDLS, CDR2 YYNGEE. The CDR3 DNA is TGTGCCAGCAGCTCCACCCTGGGCCCTAAGAACACTGAAGCTTTCTTT. It is translated as CASSSTLGPKNTEAFF.

V and J are TRBV11-2 and TRBJ2-2, with 8 bases that match TRBD1. Trimming at V came to 0 bases and at J to 4 bases, leaving 4 bases not matched to a gene. Germline V CDR1 and CDR2: SGHAT, FQNNGV. This CDR3 comprises 16 residues. For the CDR3, the DNA is TGTGCCAGCAGCTTAGAGGACAGGGCGGGCACCGGGGAGCTGTTTTTT. Translating gives CASSLEDRAGTGELFF.

This clonotype was detected many times. The J gene is TRBJ1-2, the V gene TRBV2; 8 bases are shared with TRBD1. J was trimmed by 0 bases and V by 3 bases; bases with no gene match: 3. The germline V gene has CDR1 SNHLY and CDR2 FYNNEI. CDR3 size: 15 residues. The CDR3: CASSEGQEANYGYTF. Written as DNA, the CDR3 is TGTGCCAGCAGTGAGGGACAGGAAGCTAACTATGGCTACACCTTC.

This clonotype was seen only a few times. This chain joins TRBV6-2 or TRBV6-3 and TRBJ2-7; the match to TRBD2 covers 7 bases. CDR1 and CDR2 (germline): MNHEY, SVGEGT. V shed 4 bases, J shed 4 bases, and the junction held 10 bases outside the gene matches. This CDR3 contains 15 residues. CDR3 nucleotide sequence: TGTGCCAGCAGTTCCCCCGCACAAGCGGGGTACGAGCAGTACTTC. Translation: CASSSPAQAGYEQYF.

The chain combines TRBV15 with TRBJ2-4; D is tentatively TRBD1 or TRBD2 (5 bases each). Per the germline V gene, CDR1 is LNHNV and CDR2 is YYDKDF (reference sequence). Trimming removed 0 bases at V and 0 bases at J, with 15 bases between. The CDR3 length is 18 residues. CDR3 loop: CATSRDGWDALAKNIQYF. As DNA, the CDR3 is TGTGCCACCAGCAGAGATGGTTGGGACGCACTAGCCAAAAACATTCAGTACTTC.

The rearrangement joins TRBV24-1 to TRBJ2-5; TRBD2 matches 9 bases. The germline CDR1 and CDR2 sequences are KGHDR and SFDVKD. Trimming cost V 3 bases and J 5 bases; bases outside gene matches: 3. The CDR3 extends over 14 amino acids. CDR3 coding DNA: TGTGCCACCAGTGATGCGGGGGGGCTGGAGACCCAGTACTTC. This gives the protein CATSDAGGLETQYF.

This clonotype has ten or more counts. This chain connects TRBV7-9 to TRBJ2-1; no definite D call. The V and J ends lost 0 bases and 4 bases respectively, with 4 bases between them. CDR1 and CDR2 (germline): SEHNR, FQNEAQ (reference sequence). This CDR3 is 13 amino acids long. The CDR3 region has the DNA TGTGCCAGCAGCTTAGCTGTTTACAATGAGCAGTTCTTC. This sequence encodes CASSLAVYNEQFF.

This clonotype was detected ten times or more. J is TRBJ2-5 and V is TRBV14; 9 bases align to TRBD2. The J segment lost 5 bases and the V segment lost 1 base, leaving 5 bases of the junction unmatched. Germline assignment: CDR1 SGHDN and CDR2 FVKESK. There are 15 residues in the CDR3. The CDR3 sequence is CASSQVPLAGETQYF. DNA of the CDR3: TGTGCCAGCAGCCAAGTTCCCCTAGCGGGGGAGACCCAGTACTTC.

This clonotype was observed a few times. The chain employs TRBV5-1 and TRBJ2-3; D perhaps matches TRBD2 (6 bases). Trimming cost V 3 bases and J 1 base, with 27 bases left between them. CDR1 SGHRS and CDR2 YFSETQ come from the germline V gene. The CDR3 is 20 residues long. The CDR3 sequence: CASSSTLPGDLLTRTDTQYF. The CDR3 nucleotides read TGCGCCAGCAGCTCAACACTTCCCGGGGACTTACTAACCCGCACAGATACGCAGTATTTT.

This clonotype was observed at least ten times. This chain links TRBV4-1 with TRBJ1-1, with D possibly being TRBD1 (5 bases). The CDR3 contains 17 residues. The germline V gene encodes CDR1 MGHRA and CDR2 YSYEKL. V shed 1 base and J shed 3 bases, with 18 bases lying between them. CDR3 DNA: TGCGCCAGCAGCCAAGTCAGCCCCGTGTGGGGGGACACTGAAGCTTTCTTT. Its translation is CASSQVSPVWGDTEAFF.

There are many counts of this clonotype. The chain is built from TRBV4-3 and TRBJ2-2, with TRBD2 as a possible D gene (5 bases). V was clipped by 4 bases and J by 6 bases, with 15 bases between them. Germline V lookup: CDR1 LGHNA, CDR2 YSLEER. The CDR3 extends over 15 amino acids. CDR3 in amino acids: CASSLGLRAAGELFF. The CDR3 region has the DNA TGCGCCAGCAGCCTTGGTTTGAGGGCTGCCGGGGAGCTGTTTTTT.

In its sample, this clonotype was seen many times. The chain joins TRBV27 to TRBJ2-5; 10 bases match TRBD2. Germline trimming cut 4 bases from V and 2 bases from J; bases unmatched to any gene: 7. The CDR3 sequence is 16 residues long. Germline V gives CDR1 MNHEY, CDR2 SMNVEV (reference sequence). In DNA, the CDR3 is TGTGCCAGCAGTTCCACACCAGCGGGGGGGCAAGAGACCCAGTACTTC. It is translated as CASSSTPAGGQETQYF.

V usage is TRBV5-1 and J usage is TRBJ1-1; D gene unclear. V lost 5 bases, J lost 3 bases, and 11 bases lay in between. Per the germline V gene, CDR1 is SGHRS and CDR2 is YFSETQ. The CDR3 is made up of 13 amino acids. CDR3 residues: CASSAFGYTEAFF. DNA for the CDR3: TGCGCCAGCAGTGCGTTTGGGTACACTGAAGCTTTCTTT. The entire variable domain, with the rest obtained from reference TRBV5-1 and TRBJ1-1, is as follows: KAGVTQTPRYLIKTRGQQVTLSCSPISGHRSVSWYQQTPGQGLQFLFEYFSETQRNKGNFPGRFSGRQFSNSRSEMNVSTLELGDSALYLCASSAFGYTEAFFGQGTRLTVV.

The genes are TRBV2 and TRBJ2-5, with no clear D. Per germline, CDR1 SNHLY and CDR2 FYNNEI. The CDR3 is 12 residues long. V gave up 2 bases and J gave up 6 bases, with 7 bases separating them. CDR3 coding DNA: TGTGCCAGCAGTGAACAGAGCCAGACCCAGTACTTC. Protein product: CASSEQSQTQYF. The full variable domain, in which reference TRBV2 and TRBJ2-5 provide the parts outside the CDR3, is EPEVTQTPSHQVTQMGQEVILRCVPISNHLYFYWYRQILGQKVEFLVSFYNNEISEKSEIFDDQFSVERPDGSNFTLKIRSTKLEDSAMYFCASSEQSQTQYFGPGTRLLVL.

The chain is built from TRBV10-3 and TRBJ1-2, with D possibly matching TRBD1 (5 bases). The germline V gene encodes CDR1 ENHRY and CDR2 SYGVKD. The CDR3 consists of 13 residues. Trimming pared 0 bases from V and 7 bases from J, leaving 9 bases between. The CDR3 is CAISESRDAGYTF. Here the CDR3 DNA reads TGTGCCATCAGTGAGTCAAGGGACGCTGGCTACACCTTC.

This clonotype came up a few times. V is TRBV12-3 or TRBV12-4 and J is TRBJ2-1; 11 bases match TRBD2. This CDR3 contains 16 residues. Trimming took 5 bases from V and 5 from J; bases not matched to a gene: 8. The DNA of the CDR3 is TGTGCCAGCAGTATCCCGACTAGCGGGGACCACAATGAGCAGTTCTTC. It yields the protein CASSIPTSGDHNEQFF.

This clonotype has only a few counts. The V and J genes are TRBV7-2 and TRBJ2-4; no reliable D call. The CDR3 loop spans 14 amino acids. Germline CDR1 and CDR2: SGHTA and FQGNSA. Trimming cost V 2 bases and J 8 bases, with 13 bases left between them. This chain's CDR3 is CASSLRLNRDIQYF. CDR3 DNA: TGTGCCAGCAGCTTAAGGTTGAATCGAGACATTCAGTACTTC.

The V call is TRBV4-2, the J call TRBJ2-1; 7 positions agree with TRBD2. Germline V gene sequence: CDR1 LGHNA, CDR2 YNFKEQ. The ends lost 6 bases at V and 8 bases at J; junction bases unmatched: 7. This CDR3 is built from 13 residues. CDR3 DNA: TGTGCCAGCAGTGTGGCGGGAGTCGATGAGCAGTTCTTC. Its translation: CASSVAGVDEQFF.

This clonotype was seen at least ten times. The CDR3 sequence: CASSLGLTEAFF. DNA of the CDR3: TGTGCCAGCAGCTTGGGTCTTACTGAAGCTTTCTTT. V usage is TRBV5-5 and J usage is TRBJ1-1; D unclear. CDR1 and CDR2 (germline): SGHKS, YYEKEE (reference sequence). The ends were cut back, 0 bases at V and 5 bases at J, with 5 bases in the middle. The CDR3 extends over 12 amino acids.

This clonotype was observed a few times. The V gene is TRBV20-1, the J gene TRBJ2-5; no clear D. The CDR3 contains 12 residues. The V gene's germline CDR1 is DFQATT and CDR2 SNEGSKA (reference sequence). Trimming removed 4 bases from V and 2 bases from J, with 8 bases in between. The CDR3 DNA reads as TGCAGTGCTAAATATCTACAAGAGACCCAGTACTTC. Amino acid sequence: CSAKYLQETQYF.